This T cell receptor (beta chain) was recovered during a study of T cell responses to AZD1222 COVID-19 vaccine. Study conclusions and caveats: After the peak T cell response, and only then, were repertoires sampled.

Per germline, CDR1 MDHEN and CDR2 SYDVKM. The CDR3 is 14 residues long. V lost 4 bases and J 4 bases, leaving 11 bases between the germline ends. Details on this clone: Its antigen is unknown.

TCRdb keeps only in-frame clones here, not all; method: immunoSEQ multiplex PCR. The sample has approximately 110,000 clones; roughly 90% are singletons. The rearrangement uses TRBV28 and TRBJ1-5; possible D gene TRBD1, 5 bases. This TCR came from an adult who received the AZD1222 COVID-19 vaccine. The sample consisted of peripheral blood, taken 28 days after the second AZD1222 dose. CDR3 coding DNA: TGTGCCAGCAGTTCAGGAGGGGCTAATCAGCCCCAGCATTTT. This sequence encodes CASSSGGANQPQHF.